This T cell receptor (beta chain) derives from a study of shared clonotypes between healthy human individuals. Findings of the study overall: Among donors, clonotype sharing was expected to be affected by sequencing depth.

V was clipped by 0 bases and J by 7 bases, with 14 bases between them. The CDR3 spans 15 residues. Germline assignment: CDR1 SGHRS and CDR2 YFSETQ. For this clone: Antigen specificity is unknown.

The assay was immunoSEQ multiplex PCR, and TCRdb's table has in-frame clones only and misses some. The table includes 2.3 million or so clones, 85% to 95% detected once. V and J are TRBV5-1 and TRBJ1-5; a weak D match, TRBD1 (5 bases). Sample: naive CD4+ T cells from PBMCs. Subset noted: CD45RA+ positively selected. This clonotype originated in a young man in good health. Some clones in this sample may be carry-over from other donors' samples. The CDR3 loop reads CASSLAGAAAQPQHF. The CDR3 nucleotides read TGCGCCAGCAGCTTGGCCGGGGCGGCAGCACAGCCCCAGCATTTT.